This entry is about one T cell receptor (beta chain). Its antigen is undetermined. Between the trimmed V and J ends, which lost 6 bases and 2 bases, there was a span of 14 bases. The germline V gene encodes CDR1 LNHDA and CDR2 SQIVND (reference sequence). The CDR3 is made up of 14 amino acids. These data are taken from a study of cytomegalovirus exposure and HLA in healthy donors. Whole-study findings and limits: In vitro work confirmed that a few CMV-associated chains recognize CMV antigens.

The table came from immunoSEQ multiplex PCR; TCRdb's copy has only in-frame clones and leaves some out. The data contain about 120,000 clones, 85% to 90% of them singletons. The sequence was collected from a woman in her late teens or twenties in good health and CMV-seropositive. This chain joins TRBV19 and TRBJ2-7, with a tentative D call TRBD1 (6 bases). The sample comprised PBMCs. The CDR3 spells CASSSTWDTYEQYF. DNA of the CDR3: TGTGCCAGTAGCTCGACATGGGACACCTACGAGCAGTACTTC.